The present entry profiles one TCR beta chain with its context. The data were taken from a study of blood T cell repertoires in COVID-19. Study context: The United States, Italy and Spain were the sources of the acute and convalescent COVID-19 samples. In each case, the material was cDNA or gDNA derived from T cells, B-cell-depleted T cells, or PBMCs.

Germline CDR1 reads KGHDR; CDR2 reads SFDVKD. The CDR3 spans 13 residues. Trimming took 5 bases from V and 4 from J; bases not matched to a gene: 3. Per the original data handling: From reference gene primer amplification, estimates of nucleated cell counts were derived. Libraries were prepared by immunoSEQ multiplex PCR; TCRdb keeps only in-frame clonotypes and omits some of them. From that table come the V and J calls and clone size; the DNA was used to work out D and trimming. The data show around 150,000 clones, with approximately 87% seen just once and around 4.5% held by the top ten. This sequence joins TRBV24-1 and TRBJ1-2; 7 bases map to TRBD1. This clonotype was sampled from a woman aged 40-49 years with acute or convalescent COVID-19. Sequenced: peripheral blood. This CDR3 reads CATSVTGAYGYTF. CDR3 coding DNA: TGTGCCACCAGTGTAACAGGGGCCTATGGCTACACCTTC.